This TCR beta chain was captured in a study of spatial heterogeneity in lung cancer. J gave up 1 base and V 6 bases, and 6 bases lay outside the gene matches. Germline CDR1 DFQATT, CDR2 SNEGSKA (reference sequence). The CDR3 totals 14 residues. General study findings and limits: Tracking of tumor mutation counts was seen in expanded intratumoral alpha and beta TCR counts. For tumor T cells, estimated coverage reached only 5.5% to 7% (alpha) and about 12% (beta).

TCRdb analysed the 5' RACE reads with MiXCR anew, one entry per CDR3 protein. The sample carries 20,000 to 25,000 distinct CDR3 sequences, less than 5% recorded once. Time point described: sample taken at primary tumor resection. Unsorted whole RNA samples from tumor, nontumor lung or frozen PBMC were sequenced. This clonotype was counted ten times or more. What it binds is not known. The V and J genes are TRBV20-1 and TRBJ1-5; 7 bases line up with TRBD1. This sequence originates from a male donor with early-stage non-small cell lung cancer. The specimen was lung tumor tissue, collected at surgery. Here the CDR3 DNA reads TGCAGTGCAGCACGACAGGGAAGCAATCAGCCCCAGCATTTT. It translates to CSAARQGSNQPQHF.